Shown below are 22 T cell receptor beta chains from a single sample sequenced in a study of T-cell reconstitution after alpha-beta-depleted transplantation in children. Preparation of the TCRbeta library involved a method that used unique molecular identifiers. TCRdb re-called the PCR reads with MiXCR, one entry per CDR3 protein. The repertoire consists of over 150,000 distinct CDR3 sequences, with approximately 7% occurring once and the leading ten covering more than 5.5%. Here the sequenced sample was PBMCs, taken before TCRalphabeta/CD19-depleted stem cell transplant. Receptors were obtained from a boy aged 2-15 years with acute lymphoblastic leukemia, due to receive a stem cell transplant.

This clonotype has more than one count but fewer than ten. The rearrangement uses TRBV20-1 and TRBJ2-3; TRBD2 is a possible D gene (5 bases). V shed 5 bases and J shed 0 bases, with 9 bases lying between them. The CDR3 has 13 amino acids. CDR1 DFQATT and CDR2 SNEGSKA come from the germline V gene (reference sequence). Here the CDR3 reads CSAERISTDTQYF. The CDR3 DNA is TGCAGTGCTGAGCGGATTAGCACAGATACGCAGTATTTT.

The J gene is TRBJ2-7, the V gene TRBV7-2; 7 bases map to TRBD1. This CDR3 is built from 15 residues. Looked up from germline, CDR1 is SGHTA and CDR2 is FQGNSA. Unmatched junction bases numbered 17, after V lost 4 bases and J lost 11 bases. In nucleotides, the CDR3 is TGTGCCAGCAGCTCGACAGGGCCCAACCCCCTGCGGGAGTACTTC. This sequence encodes CASSSTGPNPLREYF.

This clonotype was detected ten times or more. The J gene is TRBJ2-7, the V gene TRBV20-1, with 10 nucleotides matching TRBD2. The V segment lost 0 bases and the J segment 5 bases; nucleotides outside the gene matches: 7. This CDR3 contains 15 residues. Germline V gene sequence: CDR1 DFQATT, CDR2 SNEGSKA (reference sequence). Written as DNA, the CDR3 is TGCAGTGCTAGAGATCTCGAGCTAGCGGGGGACGAGCAGTACTTC. The encoded protein is CSARDLELAGDEQYF.

This clonotype was picked up many times. The chain joins TRBV28 to TRBJ1-6; TRBD1 agrees at 11 bases. The germline gives CDR1 MDHEN, CDR2 SYDVKM. The CDR3 has 14 amino acids. The V and J ends lost 6 bases and 10 bases, in that order; junction bases with no gene match: 5. CDR3 bases: TGTGCCAGCAGCGGACAGGGGGCAGGCTCACCCCTCCACTTT. Translation gives CASSGQGAGSPLHF.

This clonotype was detected ten times or more. V gene TRBV5-1 combines with J gene TRBJ1-1; D is undetermined. Germline CDR1 is SGHRS and CDR2 is YFSETQ. This CDR3 spans 16 amino acids. Trimming left V 4 bases short and J 0 bases short, with 16 bases between. Here the CDR3 DNA reads TGCGCCAGCAGCCGTAAAGCGATTCTTATGAACACTGAAGCTTTCTTT. This encodes CASSRKAILMNTEAFF.

The sample holds many counts of this clonotype. The chain carries TRBV10-3 and TRBJ2-7, with TRBD1 matching 9 bases. CDR1 is ENHRY and CDR2 is SYGVKD in the germline V gene. V dropped 0 bases and J dropped 6; count of bases not matched to a gene: 6. The CDR3 totals 15 residues. This chain's CDR3 is CAISESTGGLSEQYF. In DNA form, the CDR3 reads TGTGCCATCAGTGAGTCGACAGGGGGGTTATCCGAGCAGTACTTC.

The CDR3 DNA sequence: TGTGCCCTCTGTCGTCCCCTACCCGGAGTTTCGGCGGTGGATGAGCAGTTCTTC. Translation: CALCRPLPGVSAVDEQFF. The chain recombines TRBV12-3 or TRBV12-4 with TRBJ2-1, with D uncertain. The CDR3 loop spans 18 amino acids. V lost 11 bases and J 8 bases, leaving 34 bases between the germline ends.

In its sample, this clonotype was seen many times. CDR3 bases: TGTGCCAGCAGTTTAGTGGGGTACAATGAGCAGTTCTTC. Protein product: CASSLVGYNEQFF. V usage is TRBV28 and J usage is TRBJ2-1; D is unclear. Germline V lookup: CDR1 MDHEN, CDR2 SYDVKM. The length of the CDR3 is 13 residues. V gave up 2 bases and J gave up 4 bases, with 6 bases separating them. The variable domain in full, completed from reference TRBV28 and TRBJ2-1, reads DVKVTQSSRYLVKRTGEKVFLECVQDMDHENMFWYRQDPGLGLRLIYFSYDVKMKEKGDIPEGYSVSREKKERFSLILESASTNQTSMYLCASSLVGYNEQFFGPGTRLTVL.

This clonotype was seen many times. The chain has TRBV20-1 and TRBJ2-1; D is undetermined. The germline gives CDR1 DFQATT, CDR2 SNEGSKA (reference sequence). Trimming removed 4 bases from V and 4 bases from J, with 17 bases in between. This CDR3 is built from 15 residues. The CDR3 reads CSATGPDGRYNEQFF. The CDR3 DNA sequence: TGCAGTGCTACCGGACCGGACGGTAGATACAATGAGCAGTTCTTC.

This clonotype was seen ten or more times. The chain has TRBV20-1 and TRBJ2-1, with TRBD2 as a possible D gene (6 bases). V lost 8 bases, J lost 9 bases, and 20 bases lay in between. The CDR3 is made up of 13 amino acids. Germline CDR1 reads DFQATT; CDR2 reads SNEGSKA (reference sequence). The CDR3 region is CSSLAPGVPEQFF. CDR3 nucleotide sequence: TGCAGTTCACTAGCCCCCGGGGTTCCTGAGCAGTTCTTC.

This clonotype occurred many times. The chain carries TRBV29-1 and TRBJ1-3; no definite D call. This CDR3 is 14 amino acids long. The V gene's germline CDR1 is SQVTM and CDR2 ANQGSEA. Trimming took off 5 bases at V and 2 bases at J, with 13 bases between the two ends. The CDR3 nucleotides are TGCAGCGTTAGTGGCGGGCCAACTGGAAACACCATATATTTT. Protein product: CSVSGGPTGNTIYF.

This chain links TRBV20-1 with TRBJ2-7, with TRBD2 matching over 10 bases. The junction had 6 bases not matched to a gene; V was cut back by 2 bases and J by 2 bases. In germline, CDR1 is DFQATT, CDR2 SNEGSKA (reference sequence). CDR3 length: 15 residues. The CDR3 coding sequence is TGCAGTGCTAGAAAGTCTAGCGGGGGCCCCTACGAGCAGTACTTC. Protein sequence: CSARKSSGGPYEQYF.

There are a few counts of this clonotype. The rearrangement joins TRBV5-5 to TRBJ1-1, with 7 bases identical to TRBD1. The CDR3 runs to 15 residues. Germline CDR1 reads SGHKS; CDR2 reads YYEKEE (reference sequence). V lost 4 bases to trimming and J lost 5 bases; unmatched junction nucleotides: 11. The CDR3: CASSHNKGARTEAFF. CDR3 nucleotide sequence: TGTGCCAGCAGCCATAACAAGGGGGCGCGAACTGAAGCTTTCTTT.

This chain links TRBV7-2 with TRBJ1-5, with 11 bases that match TRBD1. Trimming at V came to 5 bases and at J to 7 bases, leaving 10 bases not matched to a gene. The CDR3 is 16 amino acids. The germline V gene has CDR1 SGHTA and CDR2 FQGNSA. The CDR3 region has the DNA TGTGCCAGCAGCCGAGCGGGGACAGGGGGTGACCAGCCCCAGCATTTT. Translation gives CASSRAGTGGDQPQHF.

The chain employs TRBV10-2 and TRBJ2-2; D is ambiguous. V shed 6 bases and J shed 5 bases, with 16 bases lying between them. The CDR3 extends over 15 amino acids. Germline CDR1 is WSHSY and CDR2 is SAAADI. The CDR3: CASRPGWVKTGELFF. Here the CDR3 DNA reads TGCGCCAGCAGACCAGGTTGGGTTAAAACCGGGGAGCTGTTTTTT.

This clonotype was seen repeatedly, ten times or more. The gene calls are TRBV2 and TRBJ2-1; tentatively, D is TRBD1 (5 bases). Germline V lookup: CDR1 SNHLY, CDR2 FYNNEI. V dropped 2 bases and J dropped 7 bases, with 12 bases sitting between them. The CDR3 sequence is 14 residues long. Here the CDR3 DNA reads TGTGCCAGCAGTGAAATTACAGGTCTAAATGAGCAGTTCTTC. Its protein is CASSEITGLNEQFF.

This clonotype was counted ten times or more. The chain is built from TRBV2 and TRBJ2-3; the D is unclear. CDR3 size: 16 residues. V lost 6 bases to trimming and J lost 6 bases, with 22 bases between them. Germline values: CDR1 SNHLY, CDR2 FYNNEI. The CDR3 sequence: CASSRTPTSTQDTQYF. The CDR3 region has the DNA TGTGCCAGCAGCCGAACTCCCACCTCGACGCAGGATACGCAGTATTTT.

There are many counts of this clonotype. The chain carries TRBV9 and TRBJ2-7; 8 nucleotides match TRBD2. V lost 4 bases to trimming and J lost 5 bases; unmatched junction nucleotides: 14. CDR1 is SGDLS and CDR2 is YYNGEE in the germline V gene. The CDR3 extends over 16 amino acids. This CDR3 is CASSPRSGGGVDEQYF. CDR3 sequence (DNA): TGTGCCAGCAGCCCTCGATCCGGGGGGGGCGTCGACGAGCAGTACTTC.

This clonotype was recorded many times. Written as DNA, the CDR3 is TGCAGCGCGTCAACCGGGACTAGATGGTACGAGCAGTACTTC. This sequence encodes CSASTGTRWYEQYF. The chain has TRBV29-1 and TRBJ2-7; the match to TRBD2 covers 8 bases. There are 14 residues in the CDR3. The V segment lost 7 bases and the J segment 4 bases; nucleotides outside the gene matches: 12. Germline lookup yields CDR1 SQVTM and CDR2 ANQGSEA.

J is TRBJ2-1 and V is TRBV5-1; TRBD2 aligns across 11 bases. V lost 1 base to trimming and J lost 5 bases; unmatched junction nucleotides: 2. The CDR3 covers 15 residues. Germline values: CDR1 SGHRS, CDR2 YFSETQ. CDR3 sequence (DNA): TGCGCCAGCAGCTTGACTAGCGGGGGAAACAATGAGCAGTTCTTC. Translation gives CASSLTSGGNNEQFF.

The V gene is TRBV27, the J gene TRBJ2-7, with D possibly TRBD2 on 6 matching bases. Between the trimmed V and J ends, which lost 8 bases and 1 base, there was a span of 15 bases. The CDR3 is made up of 14 amino acids. CDR1 and CDR2 (germline): MNHEY, SMNVEV (reference sequence). The CDR3: CASARASGSYEQYF. The CDR3 region has the DNA TGTGCCAGCGCGCGTGCGAGCGGGTCCTACGAGCAGTACTTC.

This clonotype was counted between two and nine times. The rearrangement joins TRBV29-1 to TRBJ2-1; D ambiguous. The CDR3 length is 11 residues. The V gene's germline CDR1 is SQVTM and CDR2 ANQGSEA. Trimming cost V 6 bases and J 6 bases, with 9 bases left between them. The CDR3 nucleotides are TGCAGCGTCAACAGAGTCAATGAGCAGTTCTTC. Translated, it gives CSVNRVNEQFF.